The rows below give T cell receptor beta chains drawn from one sample of a study of cytomegalovirus exposure and HLA in healthy donors. TCRdb's table, derived via immunoSEQ multiplex PCR, lists solely in-frame clones and lacks some. The repertoire holds nearly 110,000 clones, with about 84% as singletons. Material: PBMCs. The receptors were gathered from a man aged 25-45 years in good health and CMV-seronegative. Each CDR3 is given without its conserved first and last residue.

TRBV15 | ATSRDGLYGYT
TRBV6-5 | ASSYGAPATNEKLF
TRBV14 | ASSGGSEAF
TRBV29-1 | SVVQGRSNQETQY
TRBV11-2 | ASSQYEQY
TRBV6-5 | ASRRDYGYT
TRBV4-1 | ASSQATSGVFYGYT
TRBV30 | AWRGQGVYGYT
TRBV15 | ATSRGGTGGNEQF
TRBV5-1 | ASSFLQGYPYEQY
TRBV7-8 | ASSSGLALYEQY
TRBV5-1 | ASSLVGETQY
TRBV29-1 | SARDTEAF
TRBV6-5 | ASSLQGAQQPQH